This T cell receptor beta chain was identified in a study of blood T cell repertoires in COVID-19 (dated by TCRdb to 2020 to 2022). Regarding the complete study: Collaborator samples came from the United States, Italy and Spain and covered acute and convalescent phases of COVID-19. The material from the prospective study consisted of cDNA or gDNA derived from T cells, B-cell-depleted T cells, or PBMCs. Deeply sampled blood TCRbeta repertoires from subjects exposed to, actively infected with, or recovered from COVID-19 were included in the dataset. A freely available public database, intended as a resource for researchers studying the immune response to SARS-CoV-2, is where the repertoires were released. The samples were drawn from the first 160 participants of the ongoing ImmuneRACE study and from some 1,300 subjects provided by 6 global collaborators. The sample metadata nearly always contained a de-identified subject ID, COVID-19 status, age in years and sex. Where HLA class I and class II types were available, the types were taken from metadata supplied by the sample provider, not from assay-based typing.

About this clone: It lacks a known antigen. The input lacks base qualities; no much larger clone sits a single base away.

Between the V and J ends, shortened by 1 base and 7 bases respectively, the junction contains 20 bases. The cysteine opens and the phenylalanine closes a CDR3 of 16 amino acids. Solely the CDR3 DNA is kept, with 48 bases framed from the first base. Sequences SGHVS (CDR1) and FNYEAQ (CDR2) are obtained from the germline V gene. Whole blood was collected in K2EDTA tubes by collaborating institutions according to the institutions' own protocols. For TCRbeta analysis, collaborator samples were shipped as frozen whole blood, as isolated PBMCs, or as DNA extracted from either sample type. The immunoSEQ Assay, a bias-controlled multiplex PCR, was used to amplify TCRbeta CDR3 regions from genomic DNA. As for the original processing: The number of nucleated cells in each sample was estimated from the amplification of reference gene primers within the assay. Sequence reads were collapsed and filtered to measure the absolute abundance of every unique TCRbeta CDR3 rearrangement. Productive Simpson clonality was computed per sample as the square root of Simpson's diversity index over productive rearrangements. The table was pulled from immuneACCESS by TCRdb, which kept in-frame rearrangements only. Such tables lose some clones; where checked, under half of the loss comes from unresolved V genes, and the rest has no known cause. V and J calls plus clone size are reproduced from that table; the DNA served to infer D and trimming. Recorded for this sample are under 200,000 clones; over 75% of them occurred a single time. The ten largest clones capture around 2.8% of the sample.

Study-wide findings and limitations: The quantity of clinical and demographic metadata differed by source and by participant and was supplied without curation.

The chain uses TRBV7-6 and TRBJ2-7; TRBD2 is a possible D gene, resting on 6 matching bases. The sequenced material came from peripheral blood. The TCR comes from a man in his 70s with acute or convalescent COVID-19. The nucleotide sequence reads TGTGCCAGCAGCTTAGGCGGGGTGCTAGCGACTTCTGAGCAGTACTTC. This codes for CASSLGGVLATSEQYF.